This T cell receptor beta chain was identified during a study of technical replicates of blood from several donors. The assay was immunoSEQ multiplex PCR, and TCRdb's table has in-frame clones only and misses some. Here the sample spans about 84,000 clones, about 97% being singletons. Material for sequencing was T cells isolated from PBMCs. The source of this sequence is a human donor in good health.

The CDR3 coding sequence is TGTGCCAGCAGCTCTAGAGCCGGGACAGGATACAATGAGCAGTTCTTC. It translates to CASSSRAGTGYNEQFF. The chain is built from TRBV7-3 and TRBJ2-1, with 8 bases fitting TRBD1. V lost 4 bases and J lost 4; bases outside the gene matches: 9. Germline V gene data show CDR1 as SGHTA and CDR2 as FQGTGA. CDR3 length equals 16 residues.